These 18 T cell receptor beta chains came from one sample sequenced in a study of identical twins. MiXCR, run by TCRdb on the 5' RACE reads, gives a single entry per CDR3 protein. The sample lists more than 1.5 million distinct CDR3 sequences, about 32% occurring once. The source material was cord blood. The receptor set was obtained from a newborn girl in good health.

V usage is TRBV3-1 and J usage is TRBJ2-1; TRBD2 matches 8 bases. TRBJ2-7 explains the end of the DNA better; the J call may be wrong. There are 18 residues in the CDR3. Per the germline V gene, CDR1 is LGHDT and CDR2 is YNNKEL (reference sequence). The CDR3 DNA sequence: TGTGCCAGCAGCCAAGATCTCGGGGGGGGCTCATCCTACAATGAGCAGTACTTC. Its protein is CASSQDLGGGSSYNEQYF.

The chain has TRBV12-3 or TRBV12-4 and TRBJ2-5; possibly TRBD2 for D (5 bases). The closer fit of TRBJ2-7 to the DNA end suggests the J call may be wrong. This CDR3 comprises 14 residues. The CDR3 is CASSLRRATYEQYF. The CDR3, as DNA: TGTGCCAGCAGTTTACGGCGGGCCACCTACGAGCAGTACTTC.

This clonotype was recorded many times. The chain has TRBV6-6 and TRBJ2-7; TRBD2 matches at 9 bases. The trim removed 7 bases at V and 7 bases at J, leaving 8 bases unmatched. The CDR3 extends over 13 amino acids. CDR1 MNHNY and CDR2 SVGAGI come from the germline V gene (reference sequence). The CDR3 here is CASNPSGNDEQYF. CDR3 sequence (DNA): TGTGCCAGCAATCCTAGCGGGAATGATGAGCAGTACTTC.

The rearrangement uses TRBV20-1 and TRBJ2-7, with D possibly TRBD2 on 7 matching bases. Germline values: CDR1 DFQATT, CDR2 SNEGSKA (reference sequence). The CDR3 contains 13 residues. V was trimmed by 5 bases and J by 4 bases, leaving 15 bases between them. For the CDR3, the DNA is TGCAGTGCTGAGAGGGCGGGGGCGTACGAGCAGTACTTC. Encoded protein: CSAERAGAYEQYF.

This clonotype turned up a few times. V and J are TRBV11-3 and TRBJ2-1, with D maybe TRBD2 (5 bases). In germline, CDR1 is SGHNT, CDR2 YENEEA. Deletions cut 5 bases from V and 9 bases from J, with 11 bases between. The CDR3 spans 12 residues. This CDR3 is CASSDPGSEQFF. CDR3 in DNA: TGTGCCAGCAGCGATCCGGGATCTGAGCAGTTCTTC.

This clonotype was seen many times. As DNA, the CDR3 is TGCAGCGTTGCTGGGTTCTCTGGGGCCAACGTCCTGACTTTC. As protein: CSVAGFSGANVLTF. J is TRBJ2-6 and V is TRBV29-1; D not resolved. Germline values: CDR1 SQVTM, CDR2 ANQGSEA. Between the trimmed V and J ends, which lost 4 bases and 0 bases, there was a span of 7 bases. The CDR3 runs to 14 residues.

This clonotype was seen at least ten times. This chain joins TRBV20-1 and TRBJ2-7, with TRBD1 as a possible D gene (6 bases). This CDR3 comprises 12 residues. Trimming took 3 bases from V and 3 from J, leaving 9 bases between them. CDR1 is DFQATT, CDR2 SNEGSKA, per germline (reference sequence). Here the CDR3 reads CSASPGVYEQYF. Here the CDR3 DNA reads TGCAGTGCTAGCCCAGGGGTCTACGAGCAGTACTTC.

The chain joins TRBV27 to TRBJ2-1, with 7 bases identical to TRBD2. The CDR3 loop spans 16 amino acids. The germline V gene has CDR1 MNHEY and CDR2 SMNVEV (reference sequence). Trimming removed 2 bases from V and 1 base from J; junction bases left unmatched: 5. CDR3 loop: CASSLTTSRSYNEQFF. DNA for the CDR3: TGTGCCAGCAGTTTAACGACTAGCAGGTCCTACAATGAGCAGTTCTTC.

V usage is TRBV20-1 and J usage is TRBJ1-5; 8 bases agree with TRBD1. With 2 bases clipped from V and 5 bases from J, the junction kept 8 bases outside the gene matches. Germline V gene sequence: CDR1 DFQATT, CDR2 SNEGSKA (reference sequence). The CDR3 runs 15 residues. The CDR3 is CSARYRDRPYQPQHF. The CDR3 DNA follows: TGCAGTGCTAGATACCGGGACAGGCCCTATCAGCCCCAGCATTTT.

The rearrangement uses TRBV16 and TRBJ2-3, with D uncertain. The germline gives CDR1 KGHSY, CDR2 FQNENV. CDR3 length equals 17 residues. Deletions cut 4 bases from V and 1 base from J, with 18 bases between. The CDR3 nucleotides read TGTGCCAGCAGCCCTAACGACCTCGCTGGAGGCACAGATACGCAGTATTTT. This encodes CASSPNDLAGGTDTQYF.

The CDR3 DNA reads TGCAGCAGCGGGTGGGGGGGCTCCTACAATGAGCAGTTCTTC. It codes for CSSGWGGSYNEQFF. The chain employs TRBV20-1 and TRBJ2-1; 7 bases line up with TRBD2. CDR1 is DFQATT and CDR2 is SNEGSKA in the germline V gene (reference sequence). The CDR3 length is 14 residues.

The chain recombines TRBV27 with TRBJ1-6; no clear D gene. Trimming shortened V by 2 bases and J by 10 bases, and 15 bases separated the two germline ends. CDR3 length: 15 residues. Germline V gene data show CDR1 as MNHEY and CDR2 as SMNVEV (reference sequence). CDR3 sequence: CASSLRAPVGSPLHF. DNA of the CDR3: TGTGCCAGCAGTTTAAGAGCTCCCGTCGGGTCACCCCTCCACTTT.

As to this clonotype: This may arise from a read error, as a much more abundant clone is one base away. This chain connects TRBV20-1 to TRBJ2-7; TRBD2 agrees at 7 bases. With V trimmed by 0 bases and J by 7 bases, 12 bases remained unmatched. The CDR3 totals 15 residues. From germline, CDR1 is DFQATT and CDR2 SNEGSKA (reference sequence). CDR3 region: CSARDGGSPHNEQYF. The CDR3 region has the DNA TGCAGTGCTAGAGATGGCGGGAGTCCCCACAATGAGCAGTACTTC.

This clonotype was seen only a few times. This chain links TRBV2 with TRBJ2-5, with 10 bases aligning to TRBD1. The CDR3 length is 14 residues. Germline V gene sequence: CDR1 SNHLY, CDR2 FYNNEI. Losses at the gene ends were 7 bases for V and 2 bases for J; bases not matched to a gene: 4. The CDR3 DNA sequence: TGTGCCAGCAACCGGGACAGGGGTCAAGAGACCCAGTACTTC. Amino acid sequence: CASNRDRGQETQYF.

The chain couples TRBV5-1 to TRBJ2-1; TRBD2 is a possible D gene (5 bases). V lost 1 base and J 1 base, leaving 9 bases between the germline ends. The CDR3 is made up of 15 amino acids. Germline CDR1 is SGHRS and CDR2 is YFSETQ. The chain's CDR3 is CASSLFDYSYNEQFF. CDR3 DNA sequence: TGCGCCAGCAGCTTGTTTGACTATTCCTACAATGAGCAGTTCTTC.

In this sample, this clonotype turned up a few times. The rearrangement links TRBV9 to TRBJ2-1, with D perhaps matching TRBD2 (6 bases). The germline V gene encodes CDR1 SGDLS and CDR2 YYNGEE. There are 15 residues in the CDR3. Trimming shortened V by 0 bases and J by 4 bases, and 11 bases separated the two germline ends. CDR3 sequence reads: CASSVGRDLYNEQFF. For the CDR3, the DNA is TGTGCCAGCAGCGTAGGGCGGGACCTATACAATGAGCAGTTCTTC.

This sequence joins TRBV20-1 and TRBJ2-7; D remains ambiguous. V was trimmed by 1 base and J by 7 bases, leaving 2 bases between them. The CDR3 has 9 residues. CDR1 and CDR2 (germline): DFQATT, SNEGSKA (reference sequence). This chain's CDR3 is CSARGEQYF. For the CDR3, the DNA is TGCAGTGCTAGAGGGGAGCAGTACTTC.

The chain employs TRBV6-6 and TRBJ1-5, with TRBD1 as a possible D gene (6 bases). The CDR3 length is 14 residues. V gave up 4 bases and J gave up 3 bases, with 10 bases separating them. Germline lookup yields CDR1 MNHNY and CDR2 SVGAGI (reference sequence). The CDR3 nucleotides read TGTGCCAGCAGTTCCGACAGGTTCAATCAGCCCCAGCATTTT. Protein product: CASSSDRFNQPQHF.